This T cell receptor beta chain was recorded in a study of patients and donors after allogeneic stem cell transplantation. TCRdb recomputed calls from the RT-PCR reads with MiXCR, one row per CDR3 protein. The sample has around 150,000 distinct CDR3 sequences, about 40% seen once. Germline V gene sequence: CDR1 MNHEY, CDR2 SVGEGT. V shed 2 bases, J shed 4 bases, and the junction held 7 bases outside the gene matches. This CDR3 comprises 16 residues. The specimen sequenced was blood, either unsorted or a sorted T cell fraction (not recorded which). The chain carries TRBV6-2 or TRBV6-3 and TRBJ2-3; 9 bases fit TRBD1. This TCR was recovered from a human donor who was either an allogeneic HSCT recipient or a stem cell or donor lymphocyte infusion donor (not recorded which). It is not recorded whose cells these are; they may come from a transplant donor. The CDR3 nucleotides read TGTGCCAGCAGTTACCCGCCGGGACAGGGCCCAGATACGCAGTATTTT. Amino acid sequence: CASSYPPGQGPDTQYF.